These T cell receptor beta chains were read from a single sample in a study of OX40 agonist ivuxolimab in advanced cancers. Some clones are missing from TCRdb's copy, which holds only in-frame ones; the method was immunoSEQ multiplex PCR. The sample lists about 68,000 clones, around 87% occurring once. Sequenced material: CD4+ or CD8+ T cells sorted from blood, taken in a trial of the OX40 agonist ivuxolimab. The receptors here all came from an adult with an advanced solid tumor such as melanoma, head and neck, liver or kidney cancer. CDR3s include the opening cysteine and the closing phenylalanine or tryptophan. Fields, in order: V gene, CDR3 protein.

v_call: TRBV28; cdr3_aa: CATVTGGNWYF
v_call: TRBV18; cdr3_aa: CASSPLPARGGEKLFF
v_call: TRBV28; cdr3_aa: CASSPGGSHRLFYEQYF
v_call: TRBV14; cdr3_aa: CASSQQGAREKLFF
v_call: TRBV18; cdr3_aa: CASSPNSRGGTEAFF
v_call: TRBV2; cdr3_aa: CASSELQVQYEQYF
v_call: TRBV28; cdr3_aa: CASSTPSAGGRETQYF
v_call: TRBV19; cdr3_aa: CASSGNAGSNQPQHF
v_call: TRBV5-1; cdr3_aa: CASSLTPPGQSYEQYF
v_call: TRBV23-1; cdr3_aa: CASTRGGVYEQYF
v_call: TRBV5-1; cdr3_aa: CASSFGRNTEAFF
v_call: TRBV18; cdr3_aa: CASSPRGTITDTQYF
v_call: TRBV28; cdr3_aa: CASSPATGGIFTEAFF
v_call: TRBV10-3; cdr3_aa: CAISHGDRGKTNEKLFF
v_call: TRBV25-1; cdr3_aa: CASSDTGQPQHF
v_call: TRBV7-9; cdr3_aa: CASSFGGNAYEQYF
v_call: TRBV18; cdr3_aa: CASSQGNYGYTF
v_call: TRBV27; cdr3_aa: CASSPQGAPSEKLFF
v_call: TRBV6-5; cdr3_aa: CASADQGRDEKLFF
v_call: TRBV5-1; cdr3_aa: CASSWTGGVGTDTQYF
v_call: TRBV5-1; cdr3_aa: CASSLAGNYGYTF
v_call: TRBV18; cdr3_aa: CASSLTRNTEAFF
v_call: TRBV5-1; cdr3_aa: CASSWEGRGQGVDTIYF
v_call: TRBV19; cdr3_aa: CASSIRGVSTGELFF
v_call: TRBV28; cdr3_aa: CASSYPRTGRIVYEQYF
v_call: TRBV10-3; cdr3_aa: CAISDAVSQETQYF
v_call: TRBV7-3; cdr3_aa: CASSPEGQGGYTF
v_call: TRBV21-1; cdr3_aa: CASSKVSQVSDSNQPQHF
v_call: TRBV9; cdr3_aa: CASSPPVGEQFF
v_call: TRBV5-1; cdr3_aa: CASNTLQGSIGELFF
v_call: TRBV5-1; cdr3_aa: CASSLVGRASSGTGELFF
v_call: TRBV28; cdr3_aa: CASSPETGGDYGYTF
v_call: TRBV6-6; cdr3_aa: CASSYQQGFGYEQYF
v_call: TRBV2; cdr3_aa: CASSGSGGNQPQHF
v_call: TRBV5-1; cdr3_aa: CASSLDVWAENTEAFF
v_call: TRBV5-1; cdr3_aa: CASSLLGGDEKLFF
v_call: TRBV28; cdr3_aa: CASSPPTNEQYF
v_call: TRBV29-1; cdr3_aa: CSVGQTYGYTF
v_call: TRBV6-4; cdr3_aa: CASRPSPGTGSPLHF
v_call: TRBV5-1; cdr3_aa: CASSSGGTASGGANVLTF
v_call: TRBV7-8; cdr3_aa: CASSLATGQETQYF
v_call: TRBV19; cdr3_aa: CASSRLAVYNEQFF
v_call: TRBV2; cdr3_aa: CASSEGATQYF
v_call: TRBV5-1; cdr3_aa: CASSPAGLNYEQYF
v_call: TRBV4-2; cdr3_aa: CASSQLAGGEKTQYF
v_call: TRBV2; cdr3_aa: CASSEARNPSGANVLTF
v_call: TRBV19; cdr3_aa: CASSDRGLNEKLFF
v_call: TRBV5-1; cdr3_aa: CASSVGERGRELFF
v_call: TRBV7-9; cdr3_aa: CASSLGQIGGYGYTF
v_call: TRBV2; cdr3_aa: CASSVHPDYGYTF
v_call: TRBV6-6; cdr3_aa: CASSYLGTGGASYTF
v_call: TRBV5-1; cdr3_aa: CASSIGLAGVSETQYF
v_call: TRBV2; cdr3_aa: CASSVQGTGNIIYF
v_call: TRBV28; cdr3_aa: CASSRGPGALSGNTIYF
v_call: TRBV4-3; cdr3_aa: CASSQVAASYNEQFF
v_call: TRBV6-1; cdr3_aa: CASNLGQGANEKLFF